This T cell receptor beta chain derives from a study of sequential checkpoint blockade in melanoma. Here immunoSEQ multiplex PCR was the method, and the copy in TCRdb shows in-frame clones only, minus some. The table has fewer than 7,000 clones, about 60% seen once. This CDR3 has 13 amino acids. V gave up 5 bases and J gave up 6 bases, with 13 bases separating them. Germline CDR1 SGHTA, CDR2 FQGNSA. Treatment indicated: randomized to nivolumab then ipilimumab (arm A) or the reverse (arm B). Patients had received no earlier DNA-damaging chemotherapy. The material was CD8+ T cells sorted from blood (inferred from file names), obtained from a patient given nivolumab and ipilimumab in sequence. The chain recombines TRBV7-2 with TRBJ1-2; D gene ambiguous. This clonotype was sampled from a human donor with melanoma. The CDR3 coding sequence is TGTGCCAGCAGCCTAATCGGGAGGGATGGCTACACCTTC. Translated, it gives CASSLIGRDGYTF.